This passage covers 19 T cell receptor beta chains from one sample sequenced in a study of blood T cell repertoires in COVID-19. Clones were read by immunoSEQ multiplex PCR, and TCRdb kept only the in-frame ones, dropping some. The sample holds about 49,000 clones; roughly 89% are singletons and the top ten take 10% to 15%. The sequenced sample was peripheral blood. The receptors stem from an elderly man with acute or convalescent COVID-19.

This clone showed up just a few times. Other DNA sequences of this sample code for an identical CDR3. The gene calls are TRBV5-1 and TRBJ2-2; TRBD1 matches 9 bases. The ends lost 4 bases at V and 4 bases at J; junction bases unmatched: 2. Germline V gene lookup returns CDR1 SGHRS and CDR2 YFSETQ. The CDR3 is made up of 14 amino acids. CDR3: CASSLDRGTGELFF. CDR3 DNA: TGCGCCAGCAGCCTGGACAGGGGCACCGGGGAGCTGTTTTTT.

The chain recombines TRBV6-5 with TRBJ2-5, with a possible D match to TRBD1 (5 bases). The CDR3 covers 14 residues. V was cut by 4 bases and J by 4 bases, with 13 bases left in between. Germline loops: CDR1 MNHEY, CDR2 SVGAGI. The CDR3 loop is CASSSTVQGETQYF. The CDR3 nucleotides read TGTGCCAGCAGTTCCACGGTGCAGGGAGAGACCCAGTACTTC.

The chain combines TRBV11-3 with TRBJ2-1; 8 bases line up with TRBD2. The CDR3 spans 16 residues. V was pared by 5 bases and J by 5 bases, with 11 bases of the junction left unmatched. Per germline, CDR1 SGHNT and CDR2 YENEEA. CDR3 sequence (DNA): TGTGCCAGCAGCATACGGGCGGGGGGCCCCGACAATGAGCAGTTCTTC. Translated, it gives CASSIRAGGPDNEQFF.

This rearrangement joins TRBV5-1 to TRBJ1-5; D not resolved. The CDR3 runs 13 residues. Trimming took 4 bases from V and 0 from J, leaving 5 bases between them. The germline gives CDR1 SGHRS, CDR2 YFSETQ. The CDR3 bases are TGCGCCAGCAGCCTCCTTAGCAATCAGCCCCAGCATTTT. Translated, it gives CASSLLSNQPQHF.

In this sample, this clone turned up once. This chain uses TRBV3-1 (or the pseudogene TRBV3-2) with TRBJ1-1; 7 nucleotides match TRBD1. The germline CDR1 and CDR2 sequences are LGHDT and YNNKEL (reference sequence). V gave up 3 bases and J gave up 1 base; unmatched junction bases: 2. There are 14 residues in the CDR3. CDR3 DNA sequence: TGTGCCAGCAGCCAGACAGGGTCGAACACTGAAGCTTTCTTT. This encodes CASSQTGSNTEAFF.

The chain recombines TRBV5-4 with TRBJ2-5; TRBD1 is a possible D gene (6 bases). This CDR3 contains 15 residues. Germline loops: CDR1 SGHNT, CDR2 YYREEE (reference sequence). The V and J ends lost 3 bases and 4 bases respectively, with 16 bases between them. CDR3 residues: CASSSQGSWRETQYF. In DNA form, the CDR3 reads TGTGCCAGCAGCTCACAGGGTAGTTGGAGAGAGACCCAGTACTTC.

The rearrangement links TRBV20-1 to TRBJ2-2; TRBD2 agrees at 10 bases. This CDR3 region has 14 residues. V shed 3 bases and J 6 bases; nucleotides not matched to a gene: 4. CDR1 is DFQATT and CDR2 is SNEGSKA in the germline V gene (reference sequence). Here the CDR3 reads CSASSLAGAGELFF. As DNA, the CDR3 is TGCAGTGCTAGTTCGCTAGCGGGGGCCGGGGAGCTGTTTTTT.

The rearrangement joins TRBV9 to TRBJ2-2, with D possibly being TRBD2 (5 bases). There are 15 residues in the CDR3. Trimming took 2 bases from V and 3 from J, leaving 11 bases between them. CDR1 and CDR2 (germline): SGDLS, YYNGEE. The CDR3 coding sequence is TGTGCCAGCAGCGTGGGTCCCGGGGACACCGGGGAGCTGTTTTTT. Its translation is CASSVGPGDTGELFF.

The chain uses TRBV29-1 and TRBJ2-1; possible D gene TRBD2, 7 bases. CDR3 length: 12 residues. V gave up 4 bases and J gave up 8 bases, with 12 bases separating them. CDR1 is SQVTM and CDR2 is ANQGSEA in the germline V gene. The CDR3 loop is CSVGRGADEQFF. In DNA, the CDR3 is TGCAGCGTTGGTCGGGGGGCAGATGAGCAGTTCTTC.

V gene TRBV10-3 combines with J gene TRBJ2-3; TRBD2 matches at 10 bases. This CDR3 has 16 residues. Unmatched junction bases numbered 7, after V lost 7 bases and J lost 0 bases. Per the germline V gene, CDR1 is ENHRY and CDR2 is SYGVKD. CDR3 sequence reads: CAIKGTSAASTDTQYF. The CDR3 DNA follows: TGTGCCATCAAAGGGACTAGCGCCGCTAGCACAGATACGCAGTATTTT.

The gene calls are TRBV24-1 and TRBJ2-7, with a tentative D call TRBD1 (5 bases). The ends were cut back, 3 bases at V and 4 bases at J, with 6 bases in the middle. Germline V gives CDR1 KGHDR, CDR2 SFDVKD. The CDR3 has 12 residues. DNA of the CDR3: TGTGCCACCAGTGATAAGGGGTACGAGCAGTACTTC. Translation: CATSDKGYEQYF.

The V call is TRBV28, the J call TRBJ2-1; 9 nucleotides match TRBD1. After removal of 5 bases from V and 0 bases from J, the junction contained 17 bases not matched to a gene. The CDR3 consists of 20 residues. Per germline, CDR1 MDHEN and CDR2 SYDVKM. CDR3 in amino acids: CASSPRPGTGFRSSYNEQFF. The CDR3 nucleotides read TGTGCCAGCAGTCCGCGTCCCGGGACAGGGTTCCGGAGCTCCTACAATGAGCAGTTCTTC.

The V call is TRBV7-6, the J call TRBJ1-6, with 7 bases lining up with TRBD1. CDR3 length: 15 amino acids. The germline V gene encodes CDR1 SGHVS and CDR2 FNYEAQ. Losses at the gene ends were 4 bases for V and 7 bases for J; bases not matched to a gene: 7. DNA of the CDR3: TGTGCCAGCAGCTCTAGACAGGGAGTGAATTCACCCCTCCACTTT. It translates to CASSSRQGVNSPLHF.

This chain uses TRBV18 with TRBJ2-3; perhaps TRBD2 as D (5 bases). The CDR3 runs 13 residues. The V gene lost 5 bases and the J gene lost 4 bases, with 10 bases spanning the gap. The germline V gene encodes CDR1 KGHSH and CDR2 LQKENI. The CDR3 DNA sequence: TGTGCCAGCTCATCGGACTTCGCAGATACGCAGTATTTT. It specifies CASSSDFADTQYF.

This chain connects TRBV7-8 to TRBJ1-1; 9 nucleotides match TRBD1. CDR3 size: 15 residues. Germline V CDR1 and CDR2: SGHVS, FQNEAQ. The ends lost 3 bases at V and 0 bases at J; junction bases unmatched: 2. The chain's CDR3 is CASSFGQGLNTEAFF. In DNA, the CDR3 is TGTGCCAGCAGCTTTGGACAGGGGTTGAACACTGAAGCTTTCTTT.

The rearrangement joins TRBV5-1 to TRBJ2-2; 13 bases are shared with TRBD2. V dropped 2 bases and J dropped 0; count of bases not matched to a gene: 1. Germline CDR1 is SGHRS and CDR2 is YFSETQ. The CDR3 is 17 residues long. The CDR3 nucleotides read TGCGCCAGCAGCTTAGGACTAGCGGGGGCGAACACCGGGGAGCTGTTTTTT. Protein: CASSLGLAGANTGELFF.

In its sample, this clone was seen once. The chain uses TRBV6-5 and TRBJ2-3; D is uncertain. Germline values: CDR1 MNHEY, CDR2 SVGAGI. The V and J ends lost 7 bases and 2 bases respectively, with 10 bases between them. This CDR3 is built from 13 residues. Written as DNA, the CDR3 is TGTGCCAGCATAAACAGATTCACAGATACGCAGTATTTT. Translating gives CASINRFTDTQYF.

The chain joins TRBV12-3 or TRBV12-4 to TRBJ2-1; 8 bases fit TRBD1. The junction had 2 bases not matched to a gene; V was cut back by 6 bases and J by 4 bases. This CDR3 comprises 13 residues. The CDR3 loop is CASSRQGYNEQFF. CDR3 sequence (DNA): TGTGCCAGCAGCCGACAGGGGTACAATGAGCAGTTCTTC.

This chain connects TRBV27 to TRBJ2-2; D might be TRBD1 (7 bases). Germline V CDR1 and CDR2: MNHEY, SMNVEV (reference sequence). The CDR3 extends over 19 amino acids. Trimming removed 6 bases at V and 8 bases at J, with 31 bases between. The CDR3 loop reads CASSRTVPTGRSRFGELFF. The CDR3 DNA sequence: TGTGCCAGCAGCCGAACGGTCCCGACAGGGAGGTCCCGTTTTGGGGAGCTGTTTTTT.